These T cell receptor beta chains were read from a single sample in a study of long-term antiretroviral therapy in people with HIV. Only in-frame clones appear in the TCRdb table, and some are missing; sequencing was by immunoSEQ multiplex PCR. The sample consists of around 7,400 clones, more than 65% of them appearing once. The material was unsorted PBMCs, obtained about 2.5 years before starting antiretroviral therapy. Every receptor here comes from a man aged 35 to 55 with HIV. CDR3s include the opening cysteine and the closing phenylalanine or tryptophan. The D gene is left open where the match is weak. A row's size may be missing; if present it is once, few, many or a size class.

J gene: TRBJ1-6; V gene: TRBV6-6; clone size: once; D gene: -; CDR3 DNA: TGTGCCAGCAGGATGGGGGGGGGTTCACCCCTCCACTTT; CDR3 protein: CASRMGGGSPLHF
J gene: TRBJ1-4; V gene: TRBV5-8; clone size: once; D gene: -; CDR3 DNA: TGTGCCAGCAGCTTGCTCACGTATGAAAAACTGTTTTTT; CDR3 protein: CASSLLTYEKLFF
J gene: TRBJ2-1; V gene: TRBV10-2; clone size: -; D gene: TRBD2; CDR3 DNA: TGCGCCAGCAGTGAGTCTACTAGCGGTTACAATGAGCAGTTCTTC; CDR3 protein: CASSESTSGYNEQFF
J gene: TRBJ2-2; V gene: TRBV4-3; clone size: -; D gene: TRBD1; CDR3 DNA: TGCGCCAGCAGCCAAGACAGGGGGTACACCGGGGAGCTGTTTTTT; CDR3 protein: CASSQDRGYTGELFF
J gene: TRBJ2-3; V gene: TRBV5-1; clone size: -; D gene: -; CDR3 DNA: TGCGCCAGCAGCCTGGGACTGAGCACAGATACGCAGTATTTT; CDR3 protein: CASSLGLSTDTQYF
J gene: TRBJ2-4; V gene: TRBV27; clone size: -; D gene: -; CDR3 DNA: TGTGCCAGCTCCCGGGGCATCGACGGTAGCAAAAACATTCAGTACTTC; CDR3 protein: CASSRGIDGSKNIQYF
J gene: TRBJ2-7; V gene: TRBV5-1; clone size: -; D gene: -; CDR3 DNA: TGCGCCAGCAGCTCCCCCGGTGGCGCCGACGAGCAGTACTTC; CDR3 protein: CASSSPGGADEQYF
J gene: TRBJ1-5; V gene: TRBV10-1; clone size: few; D gene: TRBD1; CDR3 DNA: TGCGCCACGGACAGGATCAATCAGCCCCAGCATTTT; CDR3 protein: CATDRINQPQHF
J gene: TRBJ1-1; V gene: TRBV5-1; clone size: once; D gene: TRBD1; CDR3 DNA: TGCGCCAGCAGCAGCTCGACAGGGAGGACTGAAGCTTTCTTT; CDR3 protein: CASSSSTGRTEAFF
J gene: TRBJ2-3; V gene: TRBV5-4; clone size: once; D gene: TRBD1; CDR3 DNA: TGCGCCAGCAGCGACGATAGGACAGGGGGATCAGATACGCAGTATTTT; CDR3 protein: CASSDDRTGGSDTQYF
J gene: TRBJ2-2; V gene: TRBV30; clone size: -; D gene: -; CDR3 DNA: TGTGCCTGGAGCACAGGGCCCGGGGAGCTGTTTTTT; CDR3 protein: CAWSTGPGELFF
J gene: TRBJ2-2; V gene: TRBV25-1; clone size: -; D gene: -; CDR3 DNA: TGTGCCAGCAGTGTGTCCCGGGGCAGGAACACCGGGGAGCTGTTTTTT; CDR3 protein: CASSVSRGRNTGELFF
J gene: TRBJ1-4; V gene: TRBV10-3; clone size: -; D gene: -; CDR3 DNA: TGTGCCATCAGTGAGTCGGGTGGGAACAATGAAAAACTGTTTTTT; CDR3 protein: CAISESGGNNEKLFF
J gene: TRBJ1-1; V gene: TRBV10-3; clone size: -; D gene: -; CDR3 DNA: TGTGCCATCAGCATGACAGGAGGACAAGCTTTCTTT; CDR3 protein: CAISMTGGQAFF
J gene: TRBJ2-2; V gene: TRBV5-1; clone size: -; D gene: -; CDR3 DNA: TGCGCCAGCAGCTTGGCCGCACGGTTGGGCACCGGGGAGCTGTTTTTT; CDR3 protein: CASSLAARLGTGELFF
J gene: TRBJ2-3; V gene: TRBV10-2; clone size: -; D gene: TRBD2; CDR3 DNA: TGCGCCAGCAGTGAGAGTCGTCCTAGCGGGGGGTCAGATACGCAGTATTTT; CDR3 protein: CASSESRPSGGSDTQYF
J gene: TRBJ2-2; V gene: TRBV25-1; clone size: -; D gene: TRBD1; CDR3 DNA: TGTGCCAGCAGTGAAGGGACAGAAAACACCGGGGAGCTGTTTTTT; CDR3 protein: CASSEGTENTGELFF
J gene: TRBJ2-4; V gene: TRBV11-2; clone size: -; D gene: TRBD1; CDR3 DNA: TGTGCCAGCAGCTTAGAGGTTTGGACAGGGAACATTCAGTACTTC; CDR3 protein: CASSLEVWTGNIQYF
J gene: TRBJ1-6; V gene: TRBV7-2; clone size: -; D gene: -; CDR3 DNA: TGTGCCAGCAGCTTTGGACACCTGAGCTCCTATAATTCACCCCTCCACTTT; CDR3 protein: CASSFGHLSSYNSPLHF
J gene: TRBJ1-2; V gene: TRBV30; clone size: -; D gene: -; CDR3 DNA: TGTGCCTGGAGTGAGGGAAAGAATGGCTACACCTTC; CDR3 protein: CAWSEGKNGYTF
J gene: TRBJ2-7; V gene: TRBV5-5; clone size: -; D gene: TRBD2; CDR3 DNA: TGTGCCAGCAGCTTGGGCGGGGGGTATTCCTACGAGCAGTACTTC; CDR3 protein: CASSLGGGYSYEQYF
J gene: TRBJ2-7; V gene: TRBV28; clone size: once; D gene: -; CDR3 DNA: TGTGCCAGCAGAGTCCGGGTCCACCTCCTCTACGAGCAGTACTTC; CDR3 protein: CASRVRVHLLYEQYF
J gene: TRBJ2-3; V gene: TRBV29-1; clone size: -; D gene: -; CDR3 DNA: TGCAGCGTTGAACAGGCGGCAGATACGCAGTATTTT; CDR3 protein: CSVEQAADTQYF
J gene: TRBJ2-7; V gene: TRBV7-9; clone size: medium-sized; D gene: -; CDR3 DNA: TGTGCCAGCAGCTCAGACAGCCTGGAGGCCTACGAGCAGTACTTC; CDR3 protein: CASSSDSLEAYEQYF
J gene: TRBJ2-2; V gene: TRBV6-1; clone size: -; D gene: -; CDR3 DNA: TGTGCCAGCAGTTCTAATACCTTAGGGCAGCTGTTTTTT; CDR3 protein: CASSSNTLGQLFF
J gene: TRBJ1-6; V gene: TRBV7-8; clone size: -; D gene: -; CDR3 DNA: TGTGCCAGCAGCGCTAGTATGACTTACTCACCCCTCCACTTT; CDR3 protein: CASSASMTYSPLHF
J gene: TRBJ2-3; V gene: TRBV28; clone size: -; D gene: -; CDR3 DNA: TGTGCCAGCAGTAACCCGAGGCAAATTAGCACAGATACGCAGTATTTT; CDR3 protein: CASSNPRQISTDTQYF
J gene: TRBJ2-6; V gene: TRBV9; clone size: -; D gene: -; CDR3 DNA: TGTGCCAGCAGTCGCGACGGAGCCTCTGGGGCCAACGTCCTGACTTTC; CDR3 protein: CASSRDGASGANVLTF
J gene: TRBJ1-3; V gene: TRBV29-1; clone size: -; D gene: -; CDR3 DNA: TGCAGCGCCGTAGTCCGGACAGAAAACACCATATATTTT; CDR3 protein: CSAVVRTENTIYF
J gene: TRBJ1-2; V gene: TRBV29-1; clone size: -; D gene: -; CDR3 DNA: TGCAGCGTTGGGGCTGTGACCTTCTCTAACTATGGCTACACCTTC; CDR3 protein: CSVGAVTFSNYGYTF
J gene: TRBJ1-1; V gene: TRBV18; clone size: -; D gene: -; CDR3 DNA: TGTGCCAGCCGTCGAAGGGAGGACACTGAAGCTTTCTTT; CDR3 protein: CASRRREDTEAFF
J gene: TRBJ2-6; V gene: TRBV4-3; clone size: -; D gene: TRBD2; CDR3 DNA: TGCGCCAGCAGCCAAGATCTAGCGGGGGGGTTGGGGGCCAACGTCCTGACTTTC; CDR3 protein: CASSQDLAGGLGANVLTF
J gene: TRBJ1-5; V gene: TRBV25-1; clone size: few; D gene: TRBD1; CDR3 DNA: TGTGCCAGCAGTGCCGACAGGGGTGAGAATCAGCCCCAGCATTTT; CDR3 protein: CASSADRGENQPQHF
J gene: TRBJ2-7; V gene: TRBV7-2; clone size: -; D gene: -; CDR3 DNA: TGTGCCAGCAGCTCGAACCTAAGAGAGCAGTACTTC; CDR3 protein: CASSSNLREQYF
J gene: TRBJ2-6; V gene: TRBV18; clone size: -; D gene: -; CDR3 DNA: TGTGCCAGCTCACCACCGTTCGGGGCGCTGGGGGCCAACGTCCTGACTTTC; CDR3 protein: CASSPPFGALGANVLTF
J gene: TRBJ2-3; V gene: TRBV7-9; clone size: -; D gene: TRBD2; CDR3 DNA: TGTGCCAGCAGCAGGGGACTTAGCGGGGACTCTAGCACAGATACGCAGTATTTT; CDR3 protein: CASSRGLSGDSSTDTQYF
J gene: TRBJ2-7; V gene: TRBV7-2; clone size: -; D gene: TRBD1; CDR3 DNA: TGTGCCAGCAGCCCGGACAGGTTCGAGCAGTACTTC; CDR3 protein: CASSPDRFEQYF
J gene: TRBJ1-1; V gene: TRBV5-4; clone size: -; D gene: -; CDR3 DNA: TGTGCCAGCAGCTTGCTAGCCTCTAACACTGAAGCTTTCTTT; CDR3 protein: CASSLLASNTEAFF
J gene: TRBJ2-7; V gene: TRBV27; clone size: -; D gene: -; CDR3 DNA: TGTGCCAGCAGTCCTACGGGGGCGCGTTACGAGCAGTACTTC; CDR3 protein: CASSPTGARYEQYF
J gene: TRBJ1-5; V gene: TRBV6-1; clone size: -; D gene: TRBD1; CDR3 DNA: TGTGCCAGCATGTACAGGGGCGATCAGCCCCAGCATTTT; CDR3 protein: CASMYRGDQPQHF
J gene: TRBJ2-3; V gene: TRBV2; clone size: -; D gene: TRBD2; CDR3 DNA: TGTGCCAGCAGCGCGGGGGGGGTCACAGATACGCAGTATTTT; CDR3 protein: CASSAGGVTDTQYF
J gene: TRBJ2-7; V gene: TRBV6-1; clone size: -; D gene: -; CDR3 DNA: TGTGCCAGCAGTGTAACTACAGGGTTCGCGGAAGAGCAGTACTTC; CDR3 protein: CASSVTTGFAEEQYF
J gene: TRBJ1-6; V gene: TRBV30; clone size: few; D gene: -; CDR3 DNA: TGTGCCTGGAGCGCGGACAGTCATTCACCCCTCCACTTT; CDR3 protein: CAWSADSHSPLHF
J gene: TRBJ2-7; V gene: TRBV27; clone size: -; D gene: -; CDR3 DNA: TGTGCCACCTCCTCCGGGACTCTACATTACGAGCAGTACTTC; CDR3 protein: CATSSGTLHYEQYF
J gene: TRBJ2-7; V gene: TRBV29-1; clone size: -; D gene: -; CDR3 DNA: TGCAGCGTCCAGGACGGGTCAATCGGGGAGCAGTACTTC; CDR3 protein: CSVQDGSIGEQYF
J gene: TRBJ1-5; V gene: TRBV19; clone size: -; D gene: TRBD1; CDR3 DNA: TGTGCGACAGGGACTAATCAGCCCCAGCATTTT; CDR3 protein: CATGTNQPQHF
J gene: TRBJ2-7; V gene: TRBV5-1; clone size: -; D gene: -; CDR3 DNA: TGCGCCAGCAGCTTGGGATCCGTTAGCTCCTACGAGCAGTACTTC; CDR3 protein: CASSLGSVSSYEQYF
J gene: TRBJ2-1; V gene: TRBV5-1; clone size: -; D gene: -; CDR3 DNA: TGCGCCAGCAGCTTAGGCGGTAGCTCCTACAATGAGCAGTTCTTC; CDR3 protein: CASSLGGSSYNEQFF
J gene: TRBJ2-4; V gene: TRBV6-5; clone size: once; D gene: -; CDR3 DNA: TGTGCCAGCAGTTACTCCAGGGTAGCCAAAAACATTCAGTACTTC; CDR3 protein: CASSYSRVAKNIQYF
J gene: TRBJ2-7; V gene: TRBV6-5; clone size: few; D gene: -; CDR3 DNA: TGTGCCAGCAGTTACTCTCCAGGGACCTACGAGCAGTACTTC; CDR3 protein: CASSYSPGTYEQYF
J gene: TRBJ1-1; V gene: TRBV6-4; clone size: -; D gene: -; CDR3 DNA: TGTGCCAGCAGTCAGGCACCTAATGGGTTGCCTGAAGCTTTCTTT; CDR3 protein: CASSQAPNGLPEAFF
J gene: TRBJ2-7; V gene: TRBV6-5; clone size: few; D gene: -; CDR3 DNA: TGTGCCAGCAGTTACTTTGGGGACACCGTTTACGAGCAGTACTTC; CDR3 protein: CASSYFGDTVYEQYF